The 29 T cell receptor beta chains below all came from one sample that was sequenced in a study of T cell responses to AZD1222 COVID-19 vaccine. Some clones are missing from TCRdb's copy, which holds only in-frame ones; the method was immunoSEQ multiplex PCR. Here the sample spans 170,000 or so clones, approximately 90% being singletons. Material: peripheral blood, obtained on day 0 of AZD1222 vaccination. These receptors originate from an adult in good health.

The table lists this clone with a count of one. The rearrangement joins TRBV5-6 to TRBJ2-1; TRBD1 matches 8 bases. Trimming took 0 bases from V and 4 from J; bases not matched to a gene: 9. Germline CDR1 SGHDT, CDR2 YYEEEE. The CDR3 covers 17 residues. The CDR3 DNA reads TGTGCCAGCAGCTTGGCTCTTTTGACAGGGGTTTACAATGAGCAGTTCTTC. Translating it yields CASSLALLTGVYNEQFF.

The CDR3 region has the DNA TGTGCCAGCTCGCCGACAGCCACCGCAACTAATGAAAAACTGTTTTTT. Its protein product is CASSPTATATNEKLFF. The J gene is TRBJ1-4, the V gene TRBV18; a weak D match, TRBD1 (5 bases). V lost 6 bases to trimming and J lost 0 bases, with 14 bases between them. The CDR3 is made up of 16 amino acids. Germline V lookup: CDR1 KGHSH, CDR2 LQKENI.

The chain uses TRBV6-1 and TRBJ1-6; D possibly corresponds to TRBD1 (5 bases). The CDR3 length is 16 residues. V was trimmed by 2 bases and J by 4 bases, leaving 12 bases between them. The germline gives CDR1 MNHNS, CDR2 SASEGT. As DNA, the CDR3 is TGTGCCAGCAGTGAATCTAGGGGTTTATATAATTCACCCCTCCACTTT. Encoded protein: CASSESRGLYNSPLHF.

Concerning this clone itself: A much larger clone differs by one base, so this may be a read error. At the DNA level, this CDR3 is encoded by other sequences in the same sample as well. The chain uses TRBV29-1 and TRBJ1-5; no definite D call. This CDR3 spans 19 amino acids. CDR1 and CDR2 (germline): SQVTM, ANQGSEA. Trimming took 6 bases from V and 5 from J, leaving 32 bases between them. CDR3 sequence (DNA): TGCAGCGTGCGCGACCCGGAGGACCCCCGCGTAAGTATGCATCAGCCCCAGCATTTT. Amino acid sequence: CSVRDPEDPRVSMHQPQHF.

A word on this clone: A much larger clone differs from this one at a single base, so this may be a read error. The DNA for the CDR3 is TGTGCCAGCAGCTTACCAGGGCGGAACACCGGGGAGCTGTTTTTT. Residues: CASSLPGRNTGELFF. The V call is TRBV7-3, the J call TRBJ2-2; D is possibly TRBD1 (5 bases). The V gene's germline CDR1 is SGHTA and CDR2 FQGTGA. The CDR3 runs to 15 residues. The V end lost 2 bases, the J end lost 1 base, and 8 bases lay between the germline ends.

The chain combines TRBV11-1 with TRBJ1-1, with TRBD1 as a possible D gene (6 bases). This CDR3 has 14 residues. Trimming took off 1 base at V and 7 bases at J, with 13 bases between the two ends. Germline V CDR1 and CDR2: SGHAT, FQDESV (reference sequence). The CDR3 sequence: CASSLDEGGSEAFF. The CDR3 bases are TGTGCCAGCAGCTTAGACGAGGGGGGCAGTGAAGCTTTCTTT. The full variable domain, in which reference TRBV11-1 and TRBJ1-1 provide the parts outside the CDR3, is EAEVAQSPRYKITEKSQAVAFWCDPISGHATLYWYRQILGQGPELLVQFQDESVVDDSQLPKDRFSAERLKGVDSTLKIQPAELGDSAMYLCASSLDEGGSEAFFGQGTRLTVV.

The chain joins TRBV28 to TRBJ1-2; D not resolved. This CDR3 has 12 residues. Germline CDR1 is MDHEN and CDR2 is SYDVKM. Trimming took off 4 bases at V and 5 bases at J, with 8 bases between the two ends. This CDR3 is CASSSTRYGYTF. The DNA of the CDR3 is TGTGCCAGCAGTTCTACGAGGTATGGCTACACCTTC.

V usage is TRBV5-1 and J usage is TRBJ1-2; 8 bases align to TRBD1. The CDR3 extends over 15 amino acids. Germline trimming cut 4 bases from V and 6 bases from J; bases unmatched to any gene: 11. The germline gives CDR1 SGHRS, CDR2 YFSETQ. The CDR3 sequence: CASSAGGTGWDGYTF. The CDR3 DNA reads TGCGCCAGCAGCGCAGGAGGGACAGGCTGGGATGGCTACACCTTC.

The CDR3 sequence: CASSLSGSGGYTF. CDR3 DNA: TGTGCCAGCAGCTTGAGTGGGTCTGGTGGCTACACCTTC. The V and J genes are TRBV5-6 and TRBJ1-2; D is unclear. CDR1 is SGHDT, CDR2 YYEEEE, per germline. V gave up 1 base and J gave up 7 bases, with 11 bases separating them. This CDR3 region has 13 residues.

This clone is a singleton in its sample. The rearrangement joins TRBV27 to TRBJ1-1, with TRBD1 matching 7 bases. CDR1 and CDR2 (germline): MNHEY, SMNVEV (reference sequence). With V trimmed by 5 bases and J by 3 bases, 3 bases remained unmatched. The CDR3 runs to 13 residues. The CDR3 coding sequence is TGTGCCAGCAGTCGACAGGGAGACACTGAAGCTTTCTTT. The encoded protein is CASSRQGDTEAFF.

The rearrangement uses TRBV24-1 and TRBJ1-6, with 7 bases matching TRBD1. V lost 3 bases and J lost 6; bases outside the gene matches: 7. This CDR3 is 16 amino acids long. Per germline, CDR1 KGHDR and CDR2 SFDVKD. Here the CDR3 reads CATSDGRDSLNSPLHF. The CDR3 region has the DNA TGTGCCACCAGTGATGGCCGGGACAGCCTTAATTCACCCCTCCACTTT.

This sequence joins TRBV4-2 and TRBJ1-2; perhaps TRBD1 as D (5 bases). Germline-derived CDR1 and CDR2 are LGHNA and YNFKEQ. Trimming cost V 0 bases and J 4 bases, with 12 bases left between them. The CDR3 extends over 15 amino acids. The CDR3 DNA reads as TGTGCCAGCAGCCAAGAGGACACTTCCACCTATGGCTACACCTTC. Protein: CASSQEDTSTYGYTF.

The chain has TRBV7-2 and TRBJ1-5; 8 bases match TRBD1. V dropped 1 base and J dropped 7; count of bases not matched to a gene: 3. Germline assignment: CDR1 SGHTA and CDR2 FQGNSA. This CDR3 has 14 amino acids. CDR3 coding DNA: TGTGCCAGCAGCTTAGATTACAGGGGGCAGCCCCAGCATTTT. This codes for CASSLDYRGQPQHF.

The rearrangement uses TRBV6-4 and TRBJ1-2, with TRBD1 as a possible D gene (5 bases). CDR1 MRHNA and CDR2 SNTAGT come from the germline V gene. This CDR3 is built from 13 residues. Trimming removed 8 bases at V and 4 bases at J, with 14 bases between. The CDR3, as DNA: TGTGCCAGCCGTGCGGGGCCAAGCTATGGCTACACCTTC. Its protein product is CASRAGPSYGYTF.

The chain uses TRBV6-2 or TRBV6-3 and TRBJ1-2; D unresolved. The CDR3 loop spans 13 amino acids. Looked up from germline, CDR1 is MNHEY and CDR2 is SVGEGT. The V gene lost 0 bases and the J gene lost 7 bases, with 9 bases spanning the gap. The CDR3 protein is CASSYSREGGYTF. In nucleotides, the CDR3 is TGTGCCAGCAGTTACTCGAGGGAGGGTGGCTACACCTTC.

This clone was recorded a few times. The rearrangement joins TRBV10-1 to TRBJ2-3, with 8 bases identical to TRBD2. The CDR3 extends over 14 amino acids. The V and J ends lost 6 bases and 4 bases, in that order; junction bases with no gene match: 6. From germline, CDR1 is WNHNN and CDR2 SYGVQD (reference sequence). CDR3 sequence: CASSPGLDPDTQYF. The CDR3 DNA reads TGCGCCAGCAGCCCGGGACTAGACCCAGATACGCAGTATTTT.

CDR3 sequence reads: CASTSPRETQYF. The CDR3 DNA reads as TGTGCCAGCACCTCCCCCAGAGAGACCCAGTACTTC. This chain joins TRBV7-9 and TRBJ2-5; D gene unclear. Looked up from germline, CDR1 is SEHNR and CDR2 is FQNEAQ (reference sequence). V dropped 7 bases and J dropped 4 bases, with 10 bases sitting between them. The CDR3 covers 12 residues.

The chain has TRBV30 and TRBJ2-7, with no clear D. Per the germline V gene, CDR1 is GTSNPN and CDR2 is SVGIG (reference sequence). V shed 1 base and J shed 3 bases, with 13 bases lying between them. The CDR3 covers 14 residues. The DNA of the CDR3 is TGTGCCTGGAGTGCCTCCCCATCCGGCTACGAGCAGTACTTC. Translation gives CAWSASPSGYEQYF.

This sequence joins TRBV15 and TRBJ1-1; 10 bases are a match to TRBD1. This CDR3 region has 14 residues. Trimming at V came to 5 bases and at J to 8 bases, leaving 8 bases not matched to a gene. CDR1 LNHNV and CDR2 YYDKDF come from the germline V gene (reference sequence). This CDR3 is CATSRTGGAKEAFF. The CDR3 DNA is TGTGCCACCAGCCGGACAGGGGGTGCAAAAGAAGCTTTCTTT.

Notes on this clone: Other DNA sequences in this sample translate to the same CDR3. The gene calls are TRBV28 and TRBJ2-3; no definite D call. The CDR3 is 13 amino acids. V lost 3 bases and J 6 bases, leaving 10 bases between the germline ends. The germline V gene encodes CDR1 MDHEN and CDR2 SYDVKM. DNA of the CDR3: TGTGCCAGCAGTTTCCGTCTTGCGGATACGCAGTATTTT. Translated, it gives CASSFRLADTQYF.

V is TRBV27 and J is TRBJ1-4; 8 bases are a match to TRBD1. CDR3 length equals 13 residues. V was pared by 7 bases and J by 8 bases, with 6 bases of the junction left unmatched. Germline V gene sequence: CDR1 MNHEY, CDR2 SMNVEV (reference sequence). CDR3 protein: CASTLRTGEKLFF. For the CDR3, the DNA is TGTGCCAGCACCCTCCGGACAGGGGAAAAACTGTTTTTT.

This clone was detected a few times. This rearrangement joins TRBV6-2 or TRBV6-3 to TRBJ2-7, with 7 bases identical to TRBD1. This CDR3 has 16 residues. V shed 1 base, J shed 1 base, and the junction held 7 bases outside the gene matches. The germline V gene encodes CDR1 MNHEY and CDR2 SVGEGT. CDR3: CASSYYLGQLSYEQYF. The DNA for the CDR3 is TGTGCCAGCAGTTACTATCTGGGACAGCTATCCTACGAGCAGTACTTC.

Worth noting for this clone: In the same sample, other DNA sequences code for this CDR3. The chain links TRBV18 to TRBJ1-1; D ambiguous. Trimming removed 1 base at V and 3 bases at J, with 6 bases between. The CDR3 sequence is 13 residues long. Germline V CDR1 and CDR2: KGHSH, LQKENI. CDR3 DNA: TGTGCCAGCTCACCACTCGGGGACACTGAAGCTTTCTTT. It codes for CASSPLGDTEAFF.

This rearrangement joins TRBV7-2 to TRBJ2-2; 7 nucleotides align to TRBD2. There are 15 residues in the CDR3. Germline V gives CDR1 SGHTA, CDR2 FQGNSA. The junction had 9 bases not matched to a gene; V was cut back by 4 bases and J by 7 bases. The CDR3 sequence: CASSSRGMRSGELFF. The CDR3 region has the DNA TGTGCCAGCAGCTCGCGGGGGATGAGGAGCGGGGAGCTGTTTTTT.

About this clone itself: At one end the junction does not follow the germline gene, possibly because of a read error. CDR3 nucleotide sequence: TGTGCTAGCAGCTTAGGACCTCGGCTCGAGCAGTACTTC. Amino acid sequence: CASSLGPRLEQYF. The J gene is TRBJ2-7, the V gene TRBV7-7; D gene ambiguous. CDR1 and CDR2 (germline): SSHAT, FNYEAQ (reference sequence). The CDR3 totals 13 residues.

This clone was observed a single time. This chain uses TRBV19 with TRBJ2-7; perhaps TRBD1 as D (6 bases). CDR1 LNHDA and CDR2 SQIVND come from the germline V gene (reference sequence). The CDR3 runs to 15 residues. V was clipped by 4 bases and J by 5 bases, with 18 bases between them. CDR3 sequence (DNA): TGTGCCAGTAGTACAACGACAAGGGGGAGCGACGAGCAGTACTTC. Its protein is CASSTTTRGSDEQYF.

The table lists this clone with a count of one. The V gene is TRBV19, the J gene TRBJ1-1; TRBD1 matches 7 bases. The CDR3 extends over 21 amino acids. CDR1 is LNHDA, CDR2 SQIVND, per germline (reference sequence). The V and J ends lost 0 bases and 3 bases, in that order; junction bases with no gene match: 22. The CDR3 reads CASSIDGGEPGQRIRDTEAFF. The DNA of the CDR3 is TGTGCCAGTAGTATAGACGGCGGTGAGCCGGGACAGAGAATAAGGGACACTGAAGCTTTCTTT.

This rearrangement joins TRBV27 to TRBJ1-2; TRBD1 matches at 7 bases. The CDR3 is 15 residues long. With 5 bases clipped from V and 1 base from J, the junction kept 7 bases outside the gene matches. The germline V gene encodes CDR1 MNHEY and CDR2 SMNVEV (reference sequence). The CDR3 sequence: CASSTMTGHNYGYTF. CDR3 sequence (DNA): TGTGCCAGCAGTACAATGACAGGGCATAACTATGGCTACACCTTC.

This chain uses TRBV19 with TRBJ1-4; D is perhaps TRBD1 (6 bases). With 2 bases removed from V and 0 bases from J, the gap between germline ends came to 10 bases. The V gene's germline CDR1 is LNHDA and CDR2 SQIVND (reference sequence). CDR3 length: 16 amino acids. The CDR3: CASSIYGQSTNEKLFF. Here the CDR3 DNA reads TGTGCCAGTAGTATATATGGACAGTCAACTAATGAAAAACTGTTTTTT.